These 25 T cell receptor beta chains were all obtained from the same sample, sequenced in a study of blood T cell repertoires in COVID-19. Sequenced by immunoSEQ multiplex PCR; TCRdb stores in-frame clones only, minus some. The sample carries 100,000 or so clones, about 93% recorded once. Sample: peripheral blood. Receptor source: a woman between 50 and 59 years old in a cohort sampled during active COVID-19.

The chain recombines TRBV28 with TRBJ1-1, with 7 bases fitting TRBD1. V lost 5 bases to trimming and J lost 5 bases; unmatched junction nucleotides: 11. CDR1 is MDHEN, CDR2 SYDVKM, per germline. This CDR3 comprises 15 residues. The CDR3: CASSPAGQARTEAFF. The CDR3 DNA reads as TGTGCCAGCAGTCCCGCCGGACAGGCTAGGACTGAAGCTTTCTTT.

The rearrangement joins TRBV6-1 to TRBJ2-3; maybe TRBD1 (6 bases). Looked up from germline, CDR1 is MNHNS and CDR2 is SASEGT. This CDR3 has 17 residues. V lost 0 bases and J lost 6, with 19 bases in between. The CDR3 nucleotides read TGTGCCAGCAGTGAAGCGCTGGGGGCGGCTGCACAGGATACGCAGTATTTT. Translation: CASSEALGAAAQDTQYF.

The chain has TRBV10-1 and TRBJ2-1; TRBD2 aligns across 8 bases. Germline loops: CDR1 WNHNN, CDR2 SYGVQD (reference sequence). This CDR3 region has 17 residues. V shed 4 bases and J 5 bases; nucleotides not matched to a gene: 13. The CDR3 sequence is CASSAHLGAGGNNEQFF. The CDR3 coding sequence is TGCGCCAGCAGTGCCCACCTTGGGGCGGGAGGTAACAATGAGCAGTTCTTC.

The rearrangement joins TRBV14 to TRBJ2-7; 9 nucleotides align to TRBD1. V lost 1 base and J lost 7; bases outside the gene matches: 11. The CDR3 length is 16 residues. Germline values: CDR1 SGHDN, CDR2 FVKESK. CDR3 DNA: TGTGCCAGCAGCCAAGTAAGCGGGACAGGGAGGAAGGAGCAGTACTTC. Protein: CASSQVSGTGRKEQYF.

V is TRBV11-2 and J is TRBJ1-1; the D is unclear. There are 15 residues in the CDR3. Germline loops: CDR1 SGHAT, CDR2 FQNNGV. The V gene lost 0 bases and the J gene lost 1 base, with 9 bases spanning the gap. The CDR3 bases are TGTGCCAGCAGCTTAGATCAGGTACCGAACACTGAAGCTTTCTTT. Its translation: CASSLDQVPNTEAFF. Filled out from reference TRBV11-2 and TRBJ1-1, the complete variable domain reads EAGVAQSPRYKIIEKRQSVAFWCNPISGHATLYWYQQILGQGPKLLIQFQNNGVVDDSQLPKDRFSAERLKGVDSTLKIQPAKLEDSAVYLCASSLDQVPNTEAFFGQGTRLTVV.

The chain combines TRBV7-9 with TRBJ2-7; D is possibly TRBD1 (5 bases). Trimming took 2 bases from V and 2 from J, leaving 10 bases between them. The germline CDR1 and CDR2 sequences are SEHNR and FQNEAQ (reference sequence). The CDR3 runs 14 residues. In nucleotides, the CDR3 is TGTGCCAGCAGCTTAAAAGGGGCCCCCTACGAGCAGTACTTC. Its protein product is CASSLKGAPYEQYF. The complete variable domain, with remaining parts taken from reference TRBV7-9 and TRBJ2-7, reads DTGVSQNPRHKITKRGQNVTFRCDPISEHNRLYWYRQTLGQGPEFLTYFQNEAQLEKSRLLSDRFSAERPKGSFSTLEIQRTEQGDSAMYLCASSLKGAPYEQYFGPGTRLTVT.

CDR3 residues: CASSERTSGETQYF. The CDR3 bases are TGTGCCAGCAGCGAGAGGACTAGCGGAGAGACCCAGTACTTC. The rearrangement joins TRBV2 to TRBJ2-5; TRBD2 matches 10 bases. CDR1 is SNHLY and CDR2 is FYNNEI in the germline V gene. With V trimmed by 6 bases and J by 4 bases, 5 bases remained unmatched. This CDR3 comprises 14 residues.

The chain carries TRBV28 and TRBJ2-7; 9 bases align to TRBD1. This CDR3 region has 16 residues. V shed 6 bases, J shed 0 bases, and the junction held 9 bases outside the gene matches. CDR1 is MDHEN and CDR2 is SYDVKM in the germline V gene. CDR3 amino acids: CASSTPGQGFSYEQYF. CDR3 coding DNA: TGTGCCAGCAGCACTCCGGGACAGGGCTTCTCCTACGAGCAGTACTTC.

The chain has TRBV5-4 and TRBJ2-1, with 7 bases matching TRBD1. After removal of 4 bases from V and 8 bases from J, the junction contained 15 bases not matched to a gene. The germline V gene has CDR1 SGHNT and CDR2 YYREEE (reference sequence). CDR3 length: 16 residues. The CDR3 loop is CASSTPGQTSGYEQFF. Written as DNA, the CDR3 is TGTGCCAGCAGCACGCCGGGACAGACTTCTGGTTATGAGCAGTTCTTC.

This rearrangement joins TRBV4-1 to TRBJ2-5, with a tentative D call TRBD2 (6 bases). Trimming took 3 bases from V and 4 from J, leaving 18 bases between them. In germline, CDR1 is MGHRA, CDR2 YSYEKL. The CDR3 consists of 16 residues. CDR3 nucleotides: TGCGCCAGCAGCCAGCTAGGGGTGCGGGGTCCAGAGACCCAGTACTTC. It translates to CASSQLGVRGPETQYF.

The chain joins TRBV24-1 to TRBJ2-1, with D unclear. V gave up 1 base and J gave up 9 bases, with 3 bases separating them. The CDR3 runs 11 residues. Germline loops: CDR1 KGHDR, CDR2 SFDVKD. The DNA for the CDR3 is TGTGCCACCAGTGATTTCATTGAGCAGTTCTTC. It yields the protein CATSDFIEQFF.

In nucleotides, the CDR3 is TGTGCCAGCAGCCAAGGGTCTGGGGGCGTGACCCAGTACTTC. Amino acid sequence: CASSQGSGGVTQYF. V and J are TRBV3-1 (or the pseudogene TRBV3-2) and TRBJ2-5, with a possible D match to TRBD1 (6 bases). V was cut by 1 base and J by 7 bases, with 13 bases left in between. Germline-derived CDR1 and CDR2 are LGHDT and YNNKEL (reference sequence). The length of the CDR3 is 14 residues.

The chain employs TRBV5-5 and TRBJ2-1; 11 bases map to TRBD2. V gave up 1 base and J gave up 8 bases; unmatched junction bases: 5. Germline V gene sequence: CDR1 SGHKS, CDR2 YYEKEE (reference sequence). The CDR3 runs to 15 residues. The CDR3 DNA sequence: TGTGCCAGCAGCTTGATACTAGCGGGGGATTATGAGCAGTTCTTC. Encoded protein: CASSLILAGDYEQFF.

This chain links TRBV25-1 with TRBJ2-3, with 8 bases aligning to TRBD1. V lost 5 bases and J lost 4; bases outside the gene matches: 14. The CDR3 is made up of 17 amino acids. Germline values: CDR1 MGHDK, CDR2 SYGVNS. The CDR3 protein is CASSQRTGSVSADTQYF. CDR3 DNA sequence: TGTGCCAGCAGTCAACGGACAGGGAGCGTTTCGGCAGATACGCAGTATTTT.

The J gene is TRBJ2-7, the V gene TRBV5-1; D ambiguous. Germline loops: CDR1 SGHRS, CDR2 YFSETQ. The V gene lost 2 bases and the J gene lost 2 bases, with 23 bases spanning the gap. This CDR3 has 18 amino acids. The CDR3 sequence is CASSLVPGRHPSAYEQYF. In nucleotides, the CDR3 is TGCGCCAGCAGCTTAGTCCCCGGTAGACACCCAAGTGCCTACGAGCAGTACTTC.

The chain joins TRBV6-4 to TRBJ1-1, with 10 bases that match TRBD1. The CDR3 spans 14 residues. J lost 6 bases, V lost 6 bases, and 7 bases had no gene match. The germline V gene has CDR1 MRHNA and CDR2 SNTAGT. The CDR3 spells CASRGQGPGAEAFF. The CDR3 DNA follows: TGTGCCAGCAGGGGACAGGGGCCGGGGGCTGAAGCTTTCTTT.

This chain connects TRBV27 to TRBJ1-1, with 10 nucleotides matching TRBD1. The CDR3 is 17 amino acids. Germline CDR1 and CDR2: MNHEY and SMNVEV (reference sequence). With V trimmed by 5 bases and J by 4 bases, 13 bases remained unmatched. CDR3 amino acids: CASSPTGTGAFGTEAFF. The CDR3 bases are TGTGCCAGCAGTCCGACCGGGACAGGGGCTTTCGGCACTGAAGCTTTCTTT.

This sequence joins TRBV29-1 and TRBJ2-4; D not resolved. Trimming stripped 4 bases from V and 2 bases from J, with 9 bases between. Germline V CDR1 and CDR2: SQVTM, ANQGSEA. The CDR3 spans 13 residues. CDR3 amino acids: CSVVAIPKNIQYF. The CDR3 region has the DNA TGCAGCGTTGTAGCTATTCCCAAAAACATTCAGTACTTC.

Of note for this clone: A read error may produce the germline difference seen at one junction end. The chain recombines TRBV6-1 with TRBJ2-7, with 8 nucleotides matching TRBD2. The CDR3 is 15 residues long. The germline CDR1 and CDR2 sequences are MNHNS and SASEGT. CDR3 sequence: CASSEAGASSYEQYF. The DNA for the CDR3 is TGTGCCAGCAGCGAAGCGGGGGCCTCCTCCTACGAGCAGTACTTC.

This chain links TRBV10-2 with TRBJ2-2; TRBD1 matches at 9 bases. This CDR3 has 14 residues. Germline values: CDR1 WSHSY, CDR2 SAAADI. Trimming at V came to 7 bases and at J to 6 bases, leaving 6 bases not matched to a gene. In DNA form, the CDR3 reads TGCGCCAGCACAAGGGACAGGGTGGCCGGGGAGCTGTTTTTT. It translates to CASTRDRVAGELFF.

This clone was found once. This chain connects TRBV10-3 to TRBJ1-2; maybe TRBD1 (5 bases). The V end was cut by 3 bases, the J end by 7 bases, with 21 bases between. The CDR3 is 16 residues long. The V gene's germline CDR1 is ENHRY and CDR2 SYGVKD. This CDR3 is CAISDTWGGPLGGYTF. Written as DNA, the CDR3 is TGTGCCATCAGTGACACCTGGGGCGGTCCTCTGGGTGGCTACACCTTC.

The chain combines TRBV28 with TRBJ2-1; D is perhaps TRBD1 (6 bases). The V gene lost 7 bases and the J gene lost 10 bases, with 20 bases spanning the gap. The CDR3 has 14 residues. Germline V gene lookup returns CDR1 MDHEN and CDR2 SYDVKM. The CDR3 sequence is CASTEYRDIGEQFF. As DNA, the CDR3 is TGTGCCAGCACTGAATACCGGGACATAGGGGAGCAGTTCTTC.

This clone was picked up one time. The V and J genes are TRBV6-5 and TRBJ1-1; 7 nucleotides match TRBD1. The CDR3 runs to 14 residues. Trimming took 5 bases from V and 5 from J; bases not matched to a gene: 8. Per germline, CDR1 MNHEY and CDR2 SVGAGI. This CDR3 is CASSPPTGNTEAFF. For the CDR3, the DNA is TGTGCCAGCAGTCCACCGACAGGGAATACTGAAGCTTTCTTT.

The chain joins TRBV5-8 to TRBJ1-2; unclear D gene. This CDR3 region has 12 residues. Germline V lookup: CDR1 SGHTS, CDR2 YDEGEE. V shed 3 bases and J shed 7 bases, with 10 bases lying between them. CDR3 sequence reads: CASSWAGSGYTF. Here the CDR3 DNA reads TGTGCCAGCAGCTGGGCGGGGTCTGGCTACACCTTC.

The chain carries TRBV21-1 and TRBJ2-7; the table's D gene call, TRBD1, was not cross checked with the DNA. TRBV21-1 is a documented pseudogene. The CDR3 sequence is 12 residues long. The CDR3 bases are TGTGCCAGCGGGACAGGAATATACGAGCAGTACTTC. The encoded protein is CASGTGIYEQYF.